These T cell receptor beta chains were read from a single sample in a study of blood T cell repertoires in COVID-19. The assay was immunoSEQ multiplex PCR, and TCRdb's table has in-frame clones only and misses some. The sample consists of 200,000 to 250,000 clones, roughly 86% of them appearing once. The sequencing sample was made of PBMCs or T cells enriched from blood (not recorded which). These receptors all come from a woman in her forties or fifties who had recovered from COVID-19. Both conserved end residues are part of each CDR3. A D gene is named only where the DNA matches it firmly. Size values are once, few and many counts, or a class for expanded clones, and some rows have none.

J: TRBJ2-7; size: .; D: TRBD1; V: TRBV29-1; DNA: TGCAGCTCACTCCGGGACAGGGGGACGGTTGGTAGATCCTACGAGCAGTACTTC; CDR3: CSSLRDRGTVGRSYEQYF
J: TRBJ1-6; size: .; D: .; V: TRBV4-3; DNA: TGCGCCAGCAGCCAACTCCTACAGAATTCACCCCTCCACTTT; CDR3: CASSQLLQNSPLHF
J: TRBJ1-5; size: .; D: .; V: TRBV5-1; DNA: TGCGCCAGCAGCGCGGAGGGGCGGCAGTTCCAGCCCCAGCATTTT; CDR3: CASSAEGRQFQPQHF
J: TRBJ2-2; size: .; D: TRBD1; V: TRBV5-1; DNA: TGCGCCAGCAACCCGGGACAGTCTACCGGGGAGCTGTTTTTT; CDR3: CASNPGQSTGELFF
J: TRBJ1-2; size: .; D: TRBD1; V: TRBV15; DNA: TGTGCCACCAGCAGAGGCCGACAGGGTCTCTATGGCTACACCTTC; CDR3: CATSRGRQGLYGYTF
J: TRBJ2-1; size: .; D: TRBD2; V: TRBV6-2/TRBV6-3; DNA: TGTGCCAGCAGTTACCCGTTGCGAGCGGGAGGGCTCAATGAGCAGTTCTTC; CDR3: CASSYPLRAGGLNEQFF
J: TRBJ1-2; size: .; D: TRBD1; V: TRBV6-1; DNA: TGTGCCAGCAGTGAAGGGACAGGAACGCCTGGCTACACCTTC; CDR3: CASSEGTGTPGYTF
J: TRBJ2-7; size: .; D: TRBD2; V: TRBV7-9; DNA: TGTGCCAGCAGCACCTCCTACGGGGAGGGCTCCTACGAGCAGTACTTC; CDR3: CASSTSYGEGSYEQYF
J: TRBJ2-3; size: .; D: TRBD1; V: TRBV18; DNA: TGTGCCAGCTCGCCCGGGACAGGAGGCACAGATACGCAGTATTTT; CDR3: CASSPGTGGTDTQYF
J: TRBJ1-1; size: once; D: .; V: TRBV7-3; DNA: TGTGCCAGCAGCTTATTTCCTAAAATGAACACTGAAGCTTTCTTT; CDR3: CASSLFPKMNTEAFF
J: TRBJ2-7; size: once; D: .; V: TRBV30; DNA: TGTGCCTGGAGTGGTTCCACGGAGGGATCAGGATACTTC; CDR3: CAWSGSTEGSGYF
J: TRBJ2-4; size: once; D: TRBD1; V: TRBV2; DNA: TGTGCCAGCAGAGAAAGACAGGGTGACATTCAGTACTTC; CDR3: CASRERQGDIQYF
J: TRBJ2-3; size: .; D: TRBD1; V: TRBV2; DNA: TGTGCCAGCAGGGACGGACAGGCCGCTCCCACAGATACGCAGTATTTT; CDR3: CASRDGQAAPTDTQYF
J: TRBJ1-1; size: .; D: .; V: TRBV11-3; DNA: TGTGCCAGCAGCGTCGGGGGGACGGCCAACACTGAAGCTTTCTTT; CDR3: CASSVGGTANTEAFF
J: TRBJ2-7; size: .; D: TRBD2; V: TRBV6-1; DNA: TGTGCCAGCAGTGCAACGGGACTAGCGGAAAACTACGAGCAGTACTTC; CDR3: CASSATGLAENYEQYF
J: TRBJ1-1; size: .; D: .; V: TRBV9; DNA: TGTGCCAGCAGCGAAGGGGGAGTCACTGAAGCTTTCTTT; CDR3: CASSEGGVTEAFF
J: TRBJ2-7; size: .; D: TRBD2; V: TRBV20-1; DNA: TGCAGTGCTAGTAGTGTTTTTCCTAGCGGGACTACCTCCTACGAGCAGTACTTC; CDR3: CSASSVFPSGTTSYEQYF
J: TRBJ1-1; size: .; D: TRBD1; V: TRBV2; DNA: TGTGCCAGCAGTGCGGACAGGTTGAACACTGAAGCTTTCTTT; CDR3: CASSADRLNTEAFF